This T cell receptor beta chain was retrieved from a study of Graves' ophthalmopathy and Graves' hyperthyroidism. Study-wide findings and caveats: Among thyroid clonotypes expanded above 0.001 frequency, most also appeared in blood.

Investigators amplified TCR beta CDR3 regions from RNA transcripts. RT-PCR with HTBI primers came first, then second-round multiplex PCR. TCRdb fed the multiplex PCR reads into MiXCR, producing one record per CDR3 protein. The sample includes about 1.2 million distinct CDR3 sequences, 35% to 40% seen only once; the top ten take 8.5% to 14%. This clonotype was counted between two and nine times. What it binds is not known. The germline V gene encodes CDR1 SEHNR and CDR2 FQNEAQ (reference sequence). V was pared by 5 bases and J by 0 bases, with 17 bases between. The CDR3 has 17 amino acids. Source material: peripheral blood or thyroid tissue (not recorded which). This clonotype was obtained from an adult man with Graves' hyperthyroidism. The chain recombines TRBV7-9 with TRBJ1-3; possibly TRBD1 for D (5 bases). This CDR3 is CASSQGGGGSSGNTIYF. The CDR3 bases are TGTGCCAGCAGCCAAGGCGGGGGGGGTAGCTCTGGAAACACCATATATTTT.